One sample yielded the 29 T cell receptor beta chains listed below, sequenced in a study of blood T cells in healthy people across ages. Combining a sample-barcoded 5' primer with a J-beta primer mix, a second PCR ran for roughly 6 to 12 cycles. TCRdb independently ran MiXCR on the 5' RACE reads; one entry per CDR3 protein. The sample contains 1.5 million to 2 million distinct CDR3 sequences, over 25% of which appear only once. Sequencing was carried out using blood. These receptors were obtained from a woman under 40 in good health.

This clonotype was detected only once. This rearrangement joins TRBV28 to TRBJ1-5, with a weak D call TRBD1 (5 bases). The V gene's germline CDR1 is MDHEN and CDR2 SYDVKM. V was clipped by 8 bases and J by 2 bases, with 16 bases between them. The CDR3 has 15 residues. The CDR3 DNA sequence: TGTGCCAGCTCCTGGGGGTTCTATGGCAATCAGCCCCAGCATTTT. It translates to CASSWGFYGNQPQHF.

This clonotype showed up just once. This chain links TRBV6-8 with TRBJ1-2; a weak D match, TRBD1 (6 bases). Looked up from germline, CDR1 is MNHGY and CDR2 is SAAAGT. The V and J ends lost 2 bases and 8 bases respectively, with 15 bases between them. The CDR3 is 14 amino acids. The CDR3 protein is CASSYVSGHLGYTF. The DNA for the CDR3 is TGTGCCAGCAGTTACGTCTCGGGACACTTGGGCTACACCTTC.

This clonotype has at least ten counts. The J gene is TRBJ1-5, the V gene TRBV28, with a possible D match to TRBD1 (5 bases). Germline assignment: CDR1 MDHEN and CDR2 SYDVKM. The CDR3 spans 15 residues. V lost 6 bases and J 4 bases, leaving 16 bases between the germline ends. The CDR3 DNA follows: TGTGCCAGCAGGCGGCCGGACACTCAAAATCAGCCCCAGCATTTT. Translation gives CASRRPDTQNQPQHF.

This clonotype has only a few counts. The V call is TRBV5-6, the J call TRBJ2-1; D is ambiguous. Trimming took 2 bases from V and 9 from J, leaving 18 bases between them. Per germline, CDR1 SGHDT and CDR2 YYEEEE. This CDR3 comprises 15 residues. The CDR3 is CASSFRVTRKGEQFF. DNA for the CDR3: TGTGCCAGCAGCTTTCGTGTGACTCGGAAGGGTGAGCAGTTCTTC.

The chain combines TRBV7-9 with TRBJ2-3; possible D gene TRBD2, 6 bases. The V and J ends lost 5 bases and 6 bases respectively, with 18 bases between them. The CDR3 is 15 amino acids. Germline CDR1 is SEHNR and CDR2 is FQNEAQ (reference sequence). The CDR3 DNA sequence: TGTGCCAGCAGCCCAGAGGCGGGGCTCCGGGATACGCAGTATTTT. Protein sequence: CASSPEAGLRDTQYF.

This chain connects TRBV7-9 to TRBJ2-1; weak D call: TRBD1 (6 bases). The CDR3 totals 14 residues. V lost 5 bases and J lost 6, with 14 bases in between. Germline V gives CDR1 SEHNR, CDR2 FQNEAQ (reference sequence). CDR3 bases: TGTGCCAGCAGCCAGTGGTCACAGGGCAATGAGCAGTTCTTC. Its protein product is CASSQWSQGNEQFF.

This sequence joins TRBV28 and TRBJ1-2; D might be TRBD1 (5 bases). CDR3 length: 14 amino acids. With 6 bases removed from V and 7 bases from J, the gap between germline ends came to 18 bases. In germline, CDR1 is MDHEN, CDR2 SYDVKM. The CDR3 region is CASRGVQGPGGYTF. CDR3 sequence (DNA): TGTGCCAGCAGGGGGGTCCAGGGCCCGGGTGGCTACACCTTC.

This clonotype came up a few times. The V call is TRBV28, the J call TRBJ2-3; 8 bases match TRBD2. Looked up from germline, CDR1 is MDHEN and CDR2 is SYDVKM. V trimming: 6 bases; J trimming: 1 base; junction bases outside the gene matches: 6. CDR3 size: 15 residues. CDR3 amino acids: CASSRGGVGTDTQYF. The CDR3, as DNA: TGTGCCAGCAGCCGGGGGGGGGTCGGCACAGATACGCAGTATTTT.

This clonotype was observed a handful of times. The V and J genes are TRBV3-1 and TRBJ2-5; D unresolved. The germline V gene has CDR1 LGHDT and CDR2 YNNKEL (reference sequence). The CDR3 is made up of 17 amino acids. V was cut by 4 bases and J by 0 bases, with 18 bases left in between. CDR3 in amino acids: CASSRRPETSYQETQYF. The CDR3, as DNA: TGTGCCAGCAGCCGCCGGCCGGAAACATCGTACCAAGAGACCCAGTACTTC.

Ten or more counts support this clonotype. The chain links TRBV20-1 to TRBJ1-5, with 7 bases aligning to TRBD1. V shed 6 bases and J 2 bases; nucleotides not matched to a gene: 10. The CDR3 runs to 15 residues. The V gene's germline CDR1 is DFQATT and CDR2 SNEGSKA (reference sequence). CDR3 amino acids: CSAQTGVGGNQPQHF. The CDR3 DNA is TGCAGTGCCCAAACAGGGGTTGGTGGCAATCAGCCCCAGCATTTT.

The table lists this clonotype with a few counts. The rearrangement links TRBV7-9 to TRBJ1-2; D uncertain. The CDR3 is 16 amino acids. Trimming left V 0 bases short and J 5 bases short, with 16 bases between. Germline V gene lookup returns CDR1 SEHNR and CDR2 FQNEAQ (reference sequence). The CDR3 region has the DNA TGTGCCAGCAGCTTAGCGCGGGAGGCCTTGGGGTATGGCTACACCTTC. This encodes CASSLAREALGYGYTF.

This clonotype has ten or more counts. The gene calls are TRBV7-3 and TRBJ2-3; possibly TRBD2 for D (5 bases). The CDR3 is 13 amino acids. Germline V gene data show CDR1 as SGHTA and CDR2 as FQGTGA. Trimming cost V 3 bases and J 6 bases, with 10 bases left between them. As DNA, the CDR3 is TGTGCCAGCAGCTTCGGGGAGAAGGATACGCAGTATTTT. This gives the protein CASSFGEKDTQYF.

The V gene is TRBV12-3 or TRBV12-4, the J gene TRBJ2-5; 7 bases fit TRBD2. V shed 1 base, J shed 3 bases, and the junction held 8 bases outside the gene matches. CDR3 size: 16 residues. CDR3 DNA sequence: TGTGCCAGCAGTTTAGGCGGGAGTAAGGGTGAAGAGACCCAGTACTTC. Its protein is CASSLGGSKGEETQYF.

This CDR3 is CSAVAGARDTQYF. The DNA of the CDR3 is TGCAGTGCAGTAGCGGGGGCCAGGGATACGCAGTATTTT. The chain carries TRBV20-1 and TRBJ2-3; TRBD2 agrees at 9 bases. Germline V gene lookup returns CDR1 DFQATT and CDR2 SNEGSKA (reference sequence). The V gene end was trimmed by 6 bases and the J gene end by 6 bases; junction bases not matched to a gene: 7. The CDR3 runs 13 residues.

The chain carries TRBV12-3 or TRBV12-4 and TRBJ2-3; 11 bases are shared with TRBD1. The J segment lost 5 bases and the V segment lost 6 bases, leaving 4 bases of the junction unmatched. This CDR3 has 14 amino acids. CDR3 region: CASRGTGGLDTQYF. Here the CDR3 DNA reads TGTGCCAGCAGGGGGACAGGGGGTCTAGATACGCAGTATTTT.

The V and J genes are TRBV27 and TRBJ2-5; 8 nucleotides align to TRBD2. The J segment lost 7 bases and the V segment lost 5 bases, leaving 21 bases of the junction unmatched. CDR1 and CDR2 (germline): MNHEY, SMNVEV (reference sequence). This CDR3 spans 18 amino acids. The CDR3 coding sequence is TGTGCCAGCAGTCTACGGGGAGCGGGGGCGGAAAAAAAAGCGACCCAGTACTTC. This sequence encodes CASSLRGAGAEKKATQYF.

The CDR3 loop is CASSQIAGPDRENTIYF. CDR3 in DNA: TGTGCCAGCAGTCAAATTGCCGGACCGGATCGCGAAAACACCATATATTTT. The chain employs TRBV6-2 or TRBV6-3 and TRBJ1-3; D gene unclear. The length of the CDR3 is 17 residues. The V gene's germline CDR1 is MNHEY and CDR2 SVGEGT. Trimming removed 5 bases from V and 6 bases from J, with 23 bases in between.

The CDR3 reads CASSPLRWGETQYF. The CDR3 bases are TGTGCCAGCAGTCCATTGAGGTGGGGAGAGACCCAGTACTTC. This chain uses TRBV12-3 or TRBV12-4 with TRBJ2-7; no firm D call. The J call may be faulty, since TRBJ2-5 better matches the DNA end. The CDR3 is made up of 14 amino acids.

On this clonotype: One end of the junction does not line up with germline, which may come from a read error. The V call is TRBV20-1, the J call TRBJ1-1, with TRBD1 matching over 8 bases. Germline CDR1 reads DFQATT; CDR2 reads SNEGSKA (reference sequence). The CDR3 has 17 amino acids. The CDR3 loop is CSAREVGRGLSNTEAFF. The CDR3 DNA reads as TGTAGTGCTAGAGAAGTCGGCAGGGGGCTTTCGAACACTGAAGCTTTCTTT.

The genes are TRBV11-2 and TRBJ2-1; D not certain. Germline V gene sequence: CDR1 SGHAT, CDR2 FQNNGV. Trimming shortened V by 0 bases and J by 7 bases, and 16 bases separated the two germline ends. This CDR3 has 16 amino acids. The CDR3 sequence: CASSLDLVYPGNEQFF. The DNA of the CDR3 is TGTGCCAGCAGCTTAGATCTGGTGTATCCTGGTAATGAGCAGTTCTTC.

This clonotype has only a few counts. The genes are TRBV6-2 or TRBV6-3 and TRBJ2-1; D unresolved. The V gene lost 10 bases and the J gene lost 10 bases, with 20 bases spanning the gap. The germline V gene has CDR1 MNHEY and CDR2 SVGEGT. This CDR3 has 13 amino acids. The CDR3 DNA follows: TGTGCCACCTACGGGCTTTCTAACGGGGAGCAGTTCTTC. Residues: CATYGLSNGEQFF.

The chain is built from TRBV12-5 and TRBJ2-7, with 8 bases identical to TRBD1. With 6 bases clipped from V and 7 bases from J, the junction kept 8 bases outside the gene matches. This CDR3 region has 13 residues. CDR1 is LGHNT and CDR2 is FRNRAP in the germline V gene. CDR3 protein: CASGRGQVGEQYF. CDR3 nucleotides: TGTGCTAGTGGCCGGGGACAGGTGGGGGAGCAGTACTTC. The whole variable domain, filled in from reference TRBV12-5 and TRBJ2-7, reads DARVTQTPRHKVTEMGQEVTMRCQPILGHNTVFWYRQTMMQGLELLAYFRNRAPLDDSGMPKDRFSAEMPDATLATLKIQPSEPRDSAVYFCASGRGQVGEQYFGPGTRLTVT.

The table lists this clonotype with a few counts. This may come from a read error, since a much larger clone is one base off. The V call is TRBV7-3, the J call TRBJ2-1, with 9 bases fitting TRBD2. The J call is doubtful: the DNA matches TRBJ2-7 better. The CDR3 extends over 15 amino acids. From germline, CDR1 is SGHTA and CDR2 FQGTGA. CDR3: CASSPGTSSYNEQYF. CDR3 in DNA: TGTGCCAGCAGCCCCGGGACTAGCTCCTACAATGAGCAGTACTTC.

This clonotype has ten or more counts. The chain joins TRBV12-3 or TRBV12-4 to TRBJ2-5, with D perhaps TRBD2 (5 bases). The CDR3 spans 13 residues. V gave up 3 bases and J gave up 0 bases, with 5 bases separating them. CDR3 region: CASSFGDQETQYF. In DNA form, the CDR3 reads TGTGCCAGCAGTTTCGGGGACCAAGAGACCCAGTACTTC.

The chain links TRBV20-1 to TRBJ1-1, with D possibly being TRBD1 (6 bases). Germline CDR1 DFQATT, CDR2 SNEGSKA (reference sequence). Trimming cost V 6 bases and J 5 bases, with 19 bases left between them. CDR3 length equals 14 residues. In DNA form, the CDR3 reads TGCAGTGCCCGCATTGGGGGGGCTGGGACTGAAGCTTTCTTT. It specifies CSARIGGAGTEAFF.

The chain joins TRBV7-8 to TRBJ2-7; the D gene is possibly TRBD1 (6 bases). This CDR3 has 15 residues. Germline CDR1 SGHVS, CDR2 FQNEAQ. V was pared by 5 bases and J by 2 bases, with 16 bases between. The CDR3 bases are TGTGCCAGCAGCGATAACGGACAGACGGCCTACGAGCAGTACTTC. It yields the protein CASSDNGQTAYEQYF.

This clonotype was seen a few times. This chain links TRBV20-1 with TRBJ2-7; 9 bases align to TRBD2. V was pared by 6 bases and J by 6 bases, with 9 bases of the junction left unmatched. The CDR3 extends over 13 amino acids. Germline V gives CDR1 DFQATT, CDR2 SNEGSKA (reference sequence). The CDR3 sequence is CSATGTSFVEQYF. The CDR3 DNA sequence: TGCAGTGCCACCGGGACTAGCTTCGTCGAGCAGTACTTC.

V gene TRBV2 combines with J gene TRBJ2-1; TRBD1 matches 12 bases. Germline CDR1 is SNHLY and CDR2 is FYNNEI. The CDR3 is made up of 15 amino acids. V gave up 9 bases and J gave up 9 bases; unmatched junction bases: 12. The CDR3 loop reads CARTKTGTGGGEQFF. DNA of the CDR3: TGTGCCAGGACTAAAACCGGGACAGGGGGCGGTGAGCAGTTCTTC.

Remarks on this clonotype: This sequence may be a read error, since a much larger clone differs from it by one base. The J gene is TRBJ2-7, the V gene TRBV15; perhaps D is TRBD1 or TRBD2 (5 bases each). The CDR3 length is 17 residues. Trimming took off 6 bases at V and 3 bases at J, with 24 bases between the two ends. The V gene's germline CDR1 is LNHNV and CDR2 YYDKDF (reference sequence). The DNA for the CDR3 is TGTGCCACCAGTAGCGAGCGGCAAGGGGCGCTTAGCTACGAGCAGTACTTC. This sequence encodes CATSSERQGALSYEQYF.